The clone carrying this T cell receptor (beta chain) was detected only once. The CDR3 runs 13 residues. Between the trimmed V and J ends, which lost 4 bases and 12 bases, there was a span of 16 bases. From germline, CDR1 is MDHEN and CDR2 SYDVKM. This sample was included in a study of control samples from healthy donors and cancer patients. Data came from immunoSEQ multiplex PCR; TCRdb stores just in-frame clones and leaves some out. The sample yields 150,000 to 200,000 clones, just over 90% seen once. The sample consisted of blood. This sequence was found in a man aged 25 to 45 in good health. The gene calls are TRBV28 and TRBJ2-1; D is ambiguous. The CDR3 DNA is TGTGCCAGCAGTTGGGTTAAGGGTGGAGCGCAGTTCTTC. Translation: CASSWVKGGAQFF.